This T cell receptor (beta chain) was recorded in a study of OX40 agonist ivuxolimab in advanced cancers. A note on the overall study: Ivuxolimab was a fully human IgG2 agonistic monoclonal antibody targeting the costimulatory receptor OX40 (CD134). Intravenous ivuxolimab was administered to patients every 2 weeks at six dose levels: 0.01, 0.1, 0.3, 1.5, 3 and 10 mg/kg. Of the 50 to 55 patients in dose escalation, around 19 had hepatocellular carcinoma, some 15 had melanoma, 9 had renal cell carcinoma and 9 had head and neck cancer. The dose-escalation cohort was about 83% male with a mean age of about 54 years, ranging from roughly 20 to 85. Patients were allowed to have had prior anti-PD-1, anti-PD-L1 or anti-CTLA-4 therapy, and approximately 37% of the dose-escalation patients had been treated with checkpoint inhibitors. Partial responses were achieved by three dose-escalation patients, of whom one had hepatocellular carcinoma and two had cutaneous melanoma. The point of sequencing TCRbeta in the periphery was to test whether ivuxolimab changed TCR sequence diversity and drove clonal T-cell expansion. The paper reports the monotherapy dose-escalation portion (N of about 51 patients) of the phase I ivuxolimab trial. Findings and caveats that apply to the study as a whole: In partial responders in the 0.1-3.0 mg/kg groups, normalized peripheral clonal expansion was found to be among the lowest, especially among CD8+ T cells. Low levels of normalized T-cell clonal expansion were also seen in some patients who did not respond. At doses of 0.1 to 3.0 mg/kg, clonal expansion of both CD4+ and CD8+ T cells in blood was seen between baseline and week 6. After ivuxolimab, expanded clones were on average more numerous among CD8+ T cells than among CD4+ T cells. Antigen specificity was not determined for the clonally expanded peripheral T cells.

This clone was picked up a small number of times. Its target antigen remains unknown. No much larger clone is present one base from it, and per-base qualities are unavailable. The trial excluded patients who had a history of autoimmune disease or who were on systemic immunosuppression. In every dose cohort, peripheral blood was drawn for TCR sequencing at baseline, cycle 4 day 1, and cycle 7 day 1. The samples were taken from a phase I, first-in-human, multicenter, open-label dose-escalation trial of ivuxolimab. The trial enrolled adults with locally advanced or metastatic head and neck squamous cell, hepatocellular, melanoma or renal cell carcinoma. CD4+ and CD8+ T cells were sorted separately from peripheral blood before TCR sequencing. Via the germline V gene, CDR1 is SNHLY and CDR2 FYNNEI. V ends up 5 bases short and J 8 bases short, with an unmatched junction base count of 13. From its cysteine to its phenylalanine, the CDR3 spans 16 amino acids. Left in the record is the CDR3 DNA by itself, 48 bases read in frame from the first base.

For sequencing of the TCRbeta CDR3 region, genomic DNA was extracted from the sorted cells. The immunoSEQ Assay was used for sequencing of TCRbeta CDR3 regions. As stored in TCRdb, this immuneACCESS dataset retains in-frame rearrangements with V and J assigned. A fraction of the clones does not appear; measured against another copy, unresolved V genes explain less than half of the discrepancy, and the remainder lacks a known reason. A total of 70,000 or so clones appear in this sample, roughly 90% of them only once. About 2.1% of the sample comes from the top ten. Recombination joined TRBV2 with TRBJ2-3, and 10 junctional nucleotides match TRBD2. This TCR was recovered from an adult with an advanced solid tumor such as melanoma, head and neck, liver or kidney cancer. This material consisted of CD4+ or CD8+ T cells sorted from blood, taken in a trial of the OX40 agonist ivuxolimab. This receptor has the CDR3 CASSIGVAGGEVTQYF. In nucleotide form, the sequence is TGTGCCAGCAGTATTGGAGTAGCGGGGGGTGAAGTTACGCAGTATTTT.